One and the same sample provided the 19 T cell receptor beta chains below, sequenced in a study of OX40 agonist ivuxolimab in advanced cancers. This table comes from immunoSEQ multiplex PCR, and its TCRdb copy is limited to in-frame clones, with some not included. The table lists 45,000 to 55,000 clones, about 80% of them singletons. The material sequenced was CD4+ or CD8+ T cells sorted from blood, taken in a trial of the OX40 agonist ivuxolimab. The receptors derive from an adult with an advanced solid tumor such as melanoma, head and neck, liver or kidney cancer.

The chain recombines TRBV27 with TRBJ2-1; the D gene is possibly TRBD2 (6 bases). This CDR3 has 16 amino acids. V gave up 5 bases and J gave up 1 base, with 15 bases separating them. The germline V gene has CDR1 MNHEY and CDR2 SMNVEV (reference sequence). The CDR3 sequence is CASSRAGTESYNEQFF. CDR3 DNA: TGTGCCAGCAGTAGAGCCGGGACTGAGTCCTACAATGAGCAGTTCTTC.

V and J are TRBV20-1 and TRBJ2-4; TRBD1 matches 7 bases. The V gene's germline CDR1 is DFQATT and CDR2 SNEGSKA (reference sequence). This CDR3 comprises 11 residues. Trimming removed 6 bases from V and 7 bases from J; junction bases left unmatched: 3. CDR3 amino acids: CSALRGNIQYF. For the CDR3, the DNA is TGCAGTGCCCTCAGGGGGAACATTCAGTACTTC.

This clone was detected only a few times. V usage is TRBV10-3 and J usage is TRBJ2-7, with D uncertain. CDR3 length equals 12 residues. Deletions cut 3 bases from V and 7 bases from J, with 10 bases between. Germline values: CDR1 ENHRY, CDR2 SYGVKD. CDR3 nucleotides: TGTGCCATCAGTGATCCACTTCGGGAGCAGTACTTC. Encoded protein: CAISDPLREQYF.

The J gene is TRBJ1-2, the V gene TRBV4-2, with 8 bases lining up with TRBD1. Germline CDR1 reads LGHNA; CDR2 reads YNFKEQ. The ends lost 4 bases at V and 0 bases at J; junction bases unmatched: 10. This CDR3 is built from 17 residues. CDR3 sequence: CASSPVIGQGSNYGYTF. Here the CDR3 DNA reads TGTGCCAGCAGCCCTGTTATAGGACAGGGATCTAACTATGGCTACACCTTC.

The chain combines TRBV7-2 with TRBJ2-5, with D possibly matching TRBD1 (5 bases). Germline V gene sequence: CDR1 SGHTA, CDR2 FQGNSA. This CDR3 region has 14 residues. V lost 2 bases to trimming and J lost 4 bases, with 11 bases between them. This CDR3 reads CASSLQGDIETQYF. CDR3 nucleotides: TGTGCCAGCAGCTTACAGGGCGACATAGAGACCCAGTACTTC.

J is TRBJ1-2 and V is TRBV2; TRBD1 matches at 9 bases. Germline lookup yields CDR1 SNHLY and CDR2 FYNNEI. The CDR3 spans 14 residues. V dropped 6 bases and J dropped 4; count of bases not matched to a gene: 6. As DNA, the CDR3 is TGTGCCAGCAGGAGGACAGGGGCCGGCTATGGCTACACCTTC. It specifies CASRRTGAGYGYTF.

The V gene is TRBV21-1, the J gene TRBJ2-3; the DNA was not used to check the table's D call, TRBD2. TRBV21-1 has pseudogene status. The CDR3 covers 23 residues. The CDR3 here is CASSKYPGLASGCHGKVADTQYF. The CDR3 DNA reads as TGTGCCAGCAGCAAATATCCGGGTTTGGCTAGCGGGTGCCATGGGAAGGTCGCAGATACGCAGTATTTT.

The chain joins TRBV18 to TRBJ1-1; D unclear. Germline V CDR1 and CDR2: KGHSH, LQKENI. V was shortened by 1 base and J by 7 bases, with 13 bases between the two germline ends. The length of the CDR3 is 14 residues. The CDR3 loop is CASSPQRGWVEAFF. CDR3 DNA sequence: TGTGCCAGCTCACCACAGAGAGGGTGGGTTGAAGCTTTCTTT.

J is TRBJ2-7 and V is TRBV5-1, with D possibly being TRBD2 (6 bases). CDR3 length: 14 amino acids. V lost 0 bases to trimming and J lost 7 bases, with 14 bases between them. CDR1 is SGHRS and CDR2 is YFSETQ in the germline V gene. CDR3 DNA: TGCGCCAGCAGCTTGGGAGGGGTTGCGGGGGAGCAGTACTTC. This sequence encodes CASSLGGVAGEQYF.

The chain couples TRBV18 to TRBJ1-5; D call uncertain. Germline V gives CDR1 KGHSH, CDR2 LQKENI. Trimming removed 3 bases at V and 3 bases at J, with 9 bases between. This CDR3 contains 14 residues. CDR3 in amino acids: CASSPVSLNQPQHF. The CDR3 bases are TGTGCCAGCTCACCGGTGTCTCTCAATCAGCCCCAGCATTTT.

The rearrangement joins TRBV7-2 to TRBJ2-7, with D maybe TRBD1 (5 bases). The CDR3 has 13 residues. Germline values: CDR1 SGHTA, CDR2 FQGNSA. With 2 bases removed from V and 5 bases from J, the gap between germline ends came to 10 bases. CDR3 nucleotides: TGTGCCAGCAGCTTAAGGCAGGGTAACGAGCAGTACTTC. Protein sequence: CASSLRQGNEQYF.

The chain is built from TRBV30 and TRBJ1-2; D gene ambiguous. CDR3 length equals 12 residues. Germline V gives CDR1 GTSNPN, CDR2 SVGIG (reference sequence). V dropped 0 bases and J dropped 8 bases, with 10 bases sitting between them. The DNA for the CDR3 is TGTGCCTGGAGTGTTGCCGGGATAGGCTACACCTTC. This codes for CAWSVAGIGYTF.

The rearrangement uses TRBV6-6 and TRBJ2-5; no clear D. V lost 0 bases to trimming and J lost 7 bases, with 9 bases between them. This CDR3 has 13 amino acids. Germline lookup yields CDR1 MNHNY and CDR2 SVGAGI (reference sequence). The DNA for the CDR3 is TGTGCCAGCAGTTACTCGAAAGTTGGGACCCAGTACTTC. Its translation: CASSYSKVGTQYF.

The V gene is TRBV18, the J gene TRBJ1-1, with D possibly being TRBD1 (5 bases). In germline, CDR1 is KGHSH, CDR2 LQKENI. CDR3 length: 15 amino acids. The V end lost 6 bases, the J end lost 1 base, and 15 bases lay between the germline ends. As DNA, the CDR3 is TGTGCCAGCTCTCGCCGGGGGGGGGAGAACACTGAAGCTTTCTTT. This sequence encodes CASSRRGGENTEAFF.

The V gene is TRBV21-1, the J gene TRBJ1-5; TRBD1 is taken as the D call from the table, unchecked against the DNA. TRBV21-1 is listed as a pseudogene. This CDR3 has 16 amino acids. The CDR3 bases are TGTGCCAGCAGCAAACGTGGACAGGACCACCATCAGCCCCAGCATTTT. Amino acid sequence: CASSKRGQDHHQPQHF.

The genes are TRBV10-3 and TRBJ2-3, with a possible D match to TRBD1 (6 bases). Trimming stripped 7 bases from V and 0 bases from J, with 8 bases between. Germline V gene lookup returns CDR1 ENHRY and CDR2 SYGVKD. This CDR3 has 13 amino acids. The CDR3: CAIKGDSTDTQYF. The CDR3 nucleotides read TGTGCCATCAAGGGGGATAGCACAGATACGCAGTATTTT.

The chain joins TRBV10-1 to TRBJ2-1; 7 nucleotides agree with TRBD2. CDR1 is WNHNN, CDR2 SYGVQD, per germline (reference sequence). The V segment lost 1 base and the J segment 0 bases; nucleotides outside the gene matches: 9. CDR3 length: 18 amino acids. CDR3 bases: TGCGCCAGCAGTGAGTTAAGCGGGGACCCGTCCTCCTACAATGAGCAGTTCTTC. Residues: CASSELSGDPSSYNEQFF.

A few counts support this clone. The chain uses TRBV28 and TRBJ2-2; D perhaps matches TRBD2 (6 bases). V was shortened by 5 bases and J by 6 bases, with 10 bases between the two germline ends. The CDR3 length is 13 residues. Germline V CDR1 and CDR2: MDHEN, SYDVKM. CDR3 DNA sequence: TGTGCCAGCAGTCTACTAGCCCCCGGGGAGCTGTTTTTT. Translating it yields CASSLLAPGELFF. The variable domain in full, completed from reference TRBV28 and TRBJ2-2, reads DVKVTQSSRYLVKRTGEKVFLECVQDMDHENMFWYRQDPGLGLRLIYFSYDVKMKEKGDIPEGYSVSREKKERFSLILESASTNQTSMYLCASSLLAPGELFFGEGSRLTVL.

The genes are TRBV7-8 and TRBJ2-2; D is uncertain. V was clipped by 1 base and J by 3 bases, with 3 bases between them. Per the germline V gene, CDR1 is SGHVS and CDR2 is FQNEAQ. This CDR3 is 13 amino acids long. CDR3 nucleotide sequence: TGTGCCAGCAGCTTAGTCGACACCGGGGAGCTGTTTTTT. Amino acids: CASSLVDTGELFF.